This T cell receptor beta chain was sequenced for a study of identical twins. Each CDR3 protein gets one entry after TCRdb re-called the 5' RACE reads with MiXCR. Of hundreds of thousands of distinct CDR3 sequences listed, 8.6% were seen once; the top ten hold 0.75% to 1%. V gave up 3 bases and J gave up 4 bases, with 15 bases separating them. This CDR3 has 16 amino acids. The V gene's germline CDR1 is SGHTA and CDR2 FQGNSA. In addition, the sample was reused for a study of yellow fever vaccine responses in identical twins.

This rearrangement joins TRBV7-2 to TRBJ2-2; D possibly corresponds to TRBD2 (6 bases). This sequence originates from a woman between 18 and 30 years old in good health. Material: PBMCs. The CDR3 region has the DNA TGTGCCAGCAGCTTCCGACGGGGGATAGGCACCGGGGAGCTGTTTTTT. Protein: CASSFRRGIGTGELFF.